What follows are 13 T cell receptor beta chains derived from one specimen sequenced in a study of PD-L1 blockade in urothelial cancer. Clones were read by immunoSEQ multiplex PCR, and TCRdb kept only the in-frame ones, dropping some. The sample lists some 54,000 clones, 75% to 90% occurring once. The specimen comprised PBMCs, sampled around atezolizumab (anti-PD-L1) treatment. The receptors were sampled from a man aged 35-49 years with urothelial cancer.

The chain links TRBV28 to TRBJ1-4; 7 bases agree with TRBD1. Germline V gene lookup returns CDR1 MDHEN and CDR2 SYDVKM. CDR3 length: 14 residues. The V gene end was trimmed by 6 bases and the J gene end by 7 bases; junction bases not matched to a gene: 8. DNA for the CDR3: TGTGCCAGCAGGCCGACAGGGTCTGGTGAAAAACTGTTTTTT. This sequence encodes CASRPTGSGEKLFF.

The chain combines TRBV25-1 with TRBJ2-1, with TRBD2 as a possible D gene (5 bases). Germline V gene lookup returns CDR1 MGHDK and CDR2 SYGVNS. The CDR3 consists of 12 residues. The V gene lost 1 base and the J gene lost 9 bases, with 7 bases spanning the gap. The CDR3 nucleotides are TGTGCCAGCAGTGAATTCGCGGGTGAGCAGTTCTTC. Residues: CASSEFAGEQFF.

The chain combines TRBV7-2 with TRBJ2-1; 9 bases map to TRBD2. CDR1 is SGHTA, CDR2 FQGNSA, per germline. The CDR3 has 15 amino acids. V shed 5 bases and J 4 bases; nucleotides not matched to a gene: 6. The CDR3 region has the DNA TGTGCCAGCAGCCAAGGACTAGCGCAGTACAATGAGCAGTTCTTC. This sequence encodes CASSQGLAQYNEQFF.

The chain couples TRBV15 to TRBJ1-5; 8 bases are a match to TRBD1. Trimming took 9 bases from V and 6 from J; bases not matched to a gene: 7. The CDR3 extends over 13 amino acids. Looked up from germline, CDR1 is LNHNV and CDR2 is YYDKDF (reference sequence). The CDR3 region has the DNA TGTGCCACGACGGACAGGGTGGCTCAGCCCCAGCATTTT. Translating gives CATTDRVAQPQHF.

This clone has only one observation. CDR3 sequence (DNA): TGTGCCAGCTCACCAGGGGGGAGAGCAGATACGCAGTATTTT. This codes for CASSPGGRADTQYF. The V and J genes are TRBV18 and TRBJ2-3; perhaps TRBD2 as D (6 bases). The CDR3 is 14 amino acids. The germline V gene encodes CDR1 KGHSH and CDR2 LQKENI. Trimming stripped 2 bases from V and 4 bases from J, with 10 bases between.

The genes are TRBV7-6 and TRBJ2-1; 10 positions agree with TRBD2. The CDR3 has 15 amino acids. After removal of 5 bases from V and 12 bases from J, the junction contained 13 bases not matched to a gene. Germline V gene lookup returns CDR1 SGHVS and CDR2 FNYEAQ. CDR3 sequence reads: CASSGSGRAGVWQFF. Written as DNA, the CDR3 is TGTGCCAGCAGCGGAAGCGGGAGGGCCGGGGTATGGCAGTTCTTC.

In DNA form, the CDR3 reads TGTGCCAGCAGGACGGACAGGTCGAATGAAAAACTGTTTTTT. Its protein is CASRTDRSNEKLFF. This chain connects TRBV2 to TRBJ1-4; 7 bases fit TRBD1. Germline-derived CDR1 and CDR2 are SNHLY and FYNNEI. With 6 bases clipped from V and 5 bases from J, the junction kept 6 bases outside the gene matches. CDR3 length equals 14 residues.

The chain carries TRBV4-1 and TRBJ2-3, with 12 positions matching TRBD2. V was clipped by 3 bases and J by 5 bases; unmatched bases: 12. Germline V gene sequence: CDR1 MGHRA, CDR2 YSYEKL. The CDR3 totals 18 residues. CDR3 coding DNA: TGCGCCAGCAGCCACGGAGGCGGACTAGCGGGACAGAGAGATACGCAGTATTTT. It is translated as CASSHGGGLAGQRDTQYF.

The chain's CDR3 is CASTQANTGELFF. Written as DNA, the CDR3 is TGTGCCAGCACACAGGCGAACACCGGGGAGCTGTTTTTT. The rearrangement joins TRBV2 to TRBJ2-2; maybe TRBD1 (5 bases). This CDR3 spans 13 amino acids. Trimming left V 7 bases short and J 0 bases short, with 6 bases between. The V gene's germline CDR1 is SNHLY and CDR2 FYNNEI.

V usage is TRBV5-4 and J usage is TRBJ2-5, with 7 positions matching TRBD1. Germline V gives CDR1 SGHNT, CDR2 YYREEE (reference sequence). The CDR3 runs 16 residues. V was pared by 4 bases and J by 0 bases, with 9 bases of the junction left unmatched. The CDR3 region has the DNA TGTGCCAGCAGCGCGCGACAGGGAAGTCACCAAGAGACCCAGTACTTC. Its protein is CASSARQGSHQETQYF.

The CDR3 here is CASSSLRVQETQYF. The CDR3 coding sequence is TGTGCCAGCAGTTCACTCAGGGTTCAAGAGACCCAGTACTTC. The chain employs TRBV28 and TRBJ2-5; D is perhaps TRBD1 (5 bases). The CDR3 totals 14 residues. Germline V gene sequence: CDR1 MDHEN, CDR2 SYDVKM. The germline V and J ends were trimmed by 4 bases and 2 bases, with 11 bases remaining between them.

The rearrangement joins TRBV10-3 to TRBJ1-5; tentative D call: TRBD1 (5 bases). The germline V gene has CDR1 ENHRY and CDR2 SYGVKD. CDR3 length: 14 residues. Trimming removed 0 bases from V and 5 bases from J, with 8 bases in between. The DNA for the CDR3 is TGTGCCATCAGTGAGTCGACAGCCGATCAGCCCCAGCATTTT. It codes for CAISESTADQPQHF.

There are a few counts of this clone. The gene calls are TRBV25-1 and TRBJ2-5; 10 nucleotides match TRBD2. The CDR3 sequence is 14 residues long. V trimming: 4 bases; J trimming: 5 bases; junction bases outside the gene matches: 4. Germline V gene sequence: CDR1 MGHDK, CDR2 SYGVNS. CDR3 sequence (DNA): TGTGCCAGCAGTGGAGCGGGAGGGCCGGAGACCCAGTACTTC. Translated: CASSGAGGPETQYF.